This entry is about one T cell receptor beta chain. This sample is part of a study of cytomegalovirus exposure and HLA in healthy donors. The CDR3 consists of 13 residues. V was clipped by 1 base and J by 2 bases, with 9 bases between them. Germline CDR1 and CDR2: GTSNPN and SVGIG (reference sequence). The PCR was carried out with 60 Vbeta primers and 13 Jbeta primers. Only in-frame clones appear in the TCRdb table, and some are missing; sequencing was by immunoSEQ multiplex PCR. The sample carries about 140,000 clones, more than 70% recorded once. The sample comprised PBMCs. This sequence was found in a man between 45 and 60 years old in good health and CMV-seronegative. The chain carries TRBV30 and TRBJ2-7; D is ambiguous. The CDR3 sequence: CAWSGQDPYEQYF. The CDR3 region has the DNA TGTGCCTGGAGTGGCCAGGATCCCTACGAGCAGTACTTC.